Listed below are T cell receptor beta chains from one sample, sequenced in a study of cytomegalovirus exposure and HLA in healthy donors. The repertoire was sequenced with immunoSEQ multiplex PCR; TCRdb's copy has only in-frame clones and lacks some. Counted here are about 190,000 clones, approximately 70% occurring once; the ten biggest clones make up 1.8%. Input material: PBMCs. These receptor sequences come from a woman in her 30s in good health and CMV-seronegative. Both conserved end residues are part of each CDR3. D genes are given only for firm matches. Clone size is given for some rows only: seen once, a few or many times, or a class if the clone is expanded.

D gene	V gene	J gene	clone size	CDR3 protein	CDR3 DNA
.	TRBV5-1	TRBJ2-5	.	CASSLLYGAAGETQYF	TGCGCCAGCAGCTTACTGTACGGAGCGGCGGGGGAGACCCAGTACTTC
TRBD2	TRBV9	TRBJ2-7	.	CASSTSGRGVPSYEQYF	TGTGCCAGCAGCACTAGCGGGAGGGGGGTTCCCTCCTACGAGCAGTACTTC
.	TRBV11-3	TRBJ2-7	.	CASSLGGLYEQYF	TGTGCCAGCAGCTTAGGCGGCTTGTACGAGCAGTACTTC
.	TRBV10-3	TRBJ1-1	once	CASRGAGVTEAFF	TGTGCCTCCCGGGGGGCAGGGGTAACTGAAGCTTTCTTT
.	TRBV19	TRBJ1-5	.	CASSIESGRDNQPQHF	TGTGCCAGTAGTATAGAATCCGGGAGAGACAATCAGCCCCAGCATTTT
.	TRBV2	TRBJ1-2	few	CAIPALEGSYGYTF	TGTGCCATTCCGGCCCTGGAGGGAAGCTATGGCTACACCTTC
.	TRBV5-6	TRBJ1-2	.	CASSNRVTNYGYTF	TGTGCCAGCAGCAACAGGGTTACTAACTATGGCTACACCTTC
.	TRBV30	TRBJ1-1	few	CAWSDMRVNTEAFF	TGTGCCTGGAGTGATATGCGCGTGAACACTGAAGCTTTCTTT
.	TRBV6-5	TRBJ2-3	.	CASSTRGSGTDTQYF	TGTGCCAGCAGCACACGAGGGTCGGGCACAGATACGCAGTATTTT
.	TRBV7-3	TRBJ1-2	.	CASSGSPGDGYTF	TGTGCCAGCAGCGGATCTCCGGGAGATGGCTACACCTTC
.	TRBV19	TRBJ1-2	.	CASSILRGRDYGYTF	TGTGCCAGTAGTATCCTAAGAGGGCGGGACTATGGCTACACCTTC
TRBD1	TRBV29-1	TRBJ2-7	.	CSVGDSPPYEQYF	TGCAGCGTTGGGGACAGCCCCCCATACGAGCAGTACTTC
.	TRBV19	TRBJ2-7	once	CASSIQGPGTYEQYF	TGTGCCAGTAGTATCCAGGGGCCGGGGACCTACGAGCAGTACTTC
.	TRBV10-3	TRBJ1-2	.	CAIRALAGDYGYTF	TGTGCCATCAGGGCCCTAGCAGGGGACTATGGCTACACCTTC
TRBD2	TRBV6-4	TRBJ2-7	.	CANGLAGRYEQYF	TGTGCCAACGGACTAGCGGGCCGCTACGAGCAGTACTTC
.	TRBV4-3	TRBJ2-1	.	CASSLSIANEQFF	TGCGCCAGCAGCCTAAGCATAGCTAATGAGCAGTTCTTC
TRBD1	TRBV4-2	TRBJ2-3	.	CASSPGGWTDTQYF	TGTGCCAGCAGCCCAGGGGGCTGGACAGATACGCAGTATTTT
.	TRBV6-4	TRBJ2-7	few	CASSDSFHSHYEQYF	TGTGCCAGCAGTGACTCGTTTCACAGTCACTACGAGCAGTACTTC
.	TRBV19	TRBJ2-7	.	CASSDHLVASYEQYF	TGTGCCAGTAGTGACCATTTAGTAGCCTCCTACGAGCAGTACTTC
TRBD2	TRBV4-2	TRBJ2-7	few	CASSLARPSSGPIYEQYF	TGTGCCAGCAGCTTAGCGAGACCCTCTAGCGGGCCGATCTACGAGCAGTACTTC
TRBD1	TRBV19	TRBJ1-5	few	CASSRRQGDNQPQHF	TGTGCCAGTAGTCGGAGACAGGGGGATAATCAGCCCCAGCATTTT
TRBD1	TRBV27	TRBJ1-5	.	CASRGTGGGQPQHF	TGTGCCAGCAGGGGAACAGGGGGCGGACAGCCCCAGCATTTT
TRBD2	TRBV4-1	TRBJ2-1	.	CASSQVITSGYYNEQFF	TGCGCCAGCAGCCAAGTGATCACTAGCGGTTACTACAATGAGCAGTTCTTC
.	TRBV28	TRBJ2-7	.	CASSSPSKPYEQYF	TGTGCCAGCAGTTCACCTAGCAAACCTTACGAGCAGTACTTC
TRBD1	TRBV5-1	TRBJ2-1	.	CASSIRTGRVDNEQFF	TGCGCCAGCAGCATACGGACAGGGCGGGTAGACAATGAGCAGTTCTTC
.	TRBV5-1	TRBJ2-6	.	CASSLVTSSGANVLTF	TGCGCCAGCAGCTTGGTAACTTCCTCTGGGGCCAACGTCCTGACTTTC
.	TRBV6-1	TRBJ1-6	.	CASSEGSGESPLHF	TGTGCCAGCAGTGAGGGTAGTGGAGAGTCACCCCTCCACTTT
TRBD2	TRBV4-1	TRBJ2-1	.	CASSQVRSGGPYNEQFF	TGCGCCAGCAGCCAAGTTCGTAGCGGGGGTCCCTACAATGAGCAGTTCTTC
TRBD1	TRBV2	TRBJ2-5	once	CASKRDRGQETQYF	TGTGCCAGCAAAAGGGACAGGGGCCAAGAGACCCAGTACTTC
.	TRBV5-4	TRBJ2-3	.	CASSFLSGRTDTQYF	TGTGCCAGCAGCTTCCTTAGCGGACGCACAGATACGCAGTATTTT
TRBD2	TRBV2	TRBJ2-1	once	CAIYTSGSSSGNEQFF	TGTGCCATATACACTAGCGGGAGTTCTTCAGGAAATGAGCAGTTCTTC
.	TRBV6-5	TRBJ2-7	once	CASSGPYEQYF	TGTGCCAGCAGTGGGCCCTACGAGCAGTACTTC
.	TRBV13	TRBJ1-3	.	CASSLNTGWPSGNTIYF	TGTGCCAGCAGCTTAAATACAGGTTGGCCCTCTGGAAACACCATATATTTT
TRBD2	TRBV27	TRBJ2-7	.	CASSDWASGTYEQYF	TGTGCCAGCTCAGATTGGGCTAGCGGTACCTACGAGCAGTACTTC
.	TRBV6-6	TRBJ2-7	few	CASSYSGADLYYEQYF	TGTGCCAGCAGTTACTCAGGAGCGGACCTTTACTACGAGCAGTACTTC
TRBD2	TRBV27	TRBJ2-7	.	CASSSPGLAGGEQYF	TGTGCCAGCAGTTCGCCGGGACTAGCGGGAGGCGAGCAGTACTTC
TRBD2	TRBV27	TRBJ2-7	.	CASRLRGGDAAYEQYF	TGTGCCAGCAGACTCCGCGGGGGGGATGCGGCCTACGAGCAGTACTTC
.	TRBV5-6	TRBJ1-2	.	CASSIGLDGYTF	TGTGCCAGCAGCATCGGTTTGGATGGCTACACCTTC
.	TRBV19	TRBJ1-4	.	CASSLSRGSNEKLFF	TGTGCCAGTAGCCTCTCCCGGGGGTCTAATGAAAAACTGTTTTTT
TRBD2	TRBV12-5	TRBJ2-3	few	CASGLQVVELAGVVDTQYF	TGTGCTAGTGGTTTGCAAGTAGTGGAGCTAGCGGGAGTGGTAGATACGCAGTATTTT
.	TRBV2	TRBJ1-6	.	CASGGEGLWLAPLHF	TGTGCCAGCGGGGGGGAGGGCTTGTGGTTAGCACCCCTCCACTTT
TRBD2	TRBV5-1	TRBJ2-7	.	CASSLVPAGGLSSYEQYF	TGCGCCAGCAGCTTGGTTCCAGCGGGGGGCCTAAGCTCCTACGAGCAGTACTTC
TRBD2	TRBV6-1	TRBJ2-3	many	CASSEAGGGADTQYF	TGTGCCAGCAGTGAGGCCGGGGGGGGAGCGGATACGCAGTATTTT
TRBD1	TRBV27	TRBJ2-1	.	CASRTGSGNEQFF	TGTGCCAGCAGGACAGGGTCGGGTAATGAGCAGTTCTTC
TRBD1	TRBV6-1	TRBJ2-1	.	CASSWTGQGYNEQFF	TGTGCCAGCAGTTGGACGGGACAGGGGTACAATGAGCAGTTCTTC
.	TRBV6-1	TRBJ2-7	.	CASSESGSPREQYF	TGTGCCAGCAGTGAATCAGGGTCCCCAAGGGAGCAGTACTTC
.	TRBV5-1	TRBJ1-2	.	CASSLDGFGGTF	TGCGCCAGCAGCTTGGACGGGTTCGGGGGCACCTTC